These 8 T cell receptor beta chains originate from one sample sequenced in a study of cytomegalovirus exposure and HLA in healthy donors. Using immunoSEQ multiplex PCR, the repertoire was profiled, and TCRdb retains in-frame clones only, with some absent. Seen here are 260,000 or so clones, approximately 90% observed once, and the top ten hold around 3%. Input material: PBMCs. Every receptor here comes from a man aged 18 to 35 in good health and CMV-seronegative.

This rearrangement joins TRBV27 to TRBJ1-5, with a tentative D call TRBD1 (5 bases). V was clipped by 0 bases and J by 5 bases, with 8 bases between them. The CDR3 has 14 amino acids. Germline loops: CDR1 MNHEY, CDR2 SMNVEV (reference sequence). CDR3 DNA sequence: TGTGCCAGCAGTTTATCAAGGGGATATCAGCCCCAGCATTTT. It encodes CASSLSRGYQPQHF.

This clone was counted a single time. The rearrangement links TRBV6-5 to TRBJ2-7; the D gene is possibly TRBD2 (7 bases). V lost 6 bases, J lost 4 bases, and 13 bases lay in between. Germline values: CDR1 MNHEY, CDR2 SVGAGI. The CDR3 consists of 13 residues. CDR3 amino acids: CASRTGGTYEQYF. DNA of the CDR3: TGTGCCAGCAGGACCGGGGGGACATACGAGCAGTACTTC.

This chain links TRBV10-3 with TRBJ1-5, with a possible D match to TRBD1 (5 bases). The CDR3 spans 14 residues. Germline CDR1 is ENHRY and CDR2 is SYGVKD. With 8 bases removed from V and 4 bases from J, the gap between germline ends came to 15 bases. This CDR3 reads CAIGANTENQPQHF. CDR3 in DNA: TGTGCCATCGGGGCTAATACAGAGAATCAGCCCCAGCATTTT.

This chain links TRBV28 with TRBJ1-2; tentative D call: TRBD1 (5 bases). The germline gives CDR1 MDHEN, CDR2 SYDVKM. With 5 bases removed from V and 8 bases from J, the gap between germline ends came to 12 bases. CDR3 length: 12 amino acids. The CDR3, as DNA: TGTGCCAGCAGTACCTCCCGACAGGGCTACACCTTC. It encodes CASSTSRQGYTF.

The chain carries TRBV2 and TRBJ2-2; D call uncertain. With 7 bases removed from V and 4 bases from J, the gap between germline ends came to 7 bases. CDR1 and CDR2 from the germline V gene are SNHLY and FYNNEI. The CDR3 totals 12 residues. CDR3 amino acids: CASTFSTGELFF. The CDR3 DNA follows: TGTGCCAGCACCTTTAGCACCGGGGAGCTGTTTTTT.

The V and J genes are TRBV6-5 and TRBJ1-1; perhaps TRBD1 as D (6 bases). Trimming shortened V by 5 bases and J by 3 bases, and 16 bases separated the two germline ends. This CDR3 region has 15 residues. CDR1 and CDR2 from the germline V gene are MNHEY and SVGAGI. This CDR3 reads CASSPQGGRHTEAFF. The CDR3 region has the DNA TGTGCCAGCAGTCCACAGGGTGGACGGCACACTGAAGCTTTCTTT.

J is TRBJ1-5 and V is TRBV19, with a possible D match to TRBD1 (5 bases). Germline CDR1 is LNHDA and CDR2 is SQIVND (reference sequence). CDR3 length equals 14 residues. Trimming stripped 9 bases from V and 0 bases from J, with 12 bases between. Here the CDR3 reads CASTNRNSNQPQHF. The DNA for the CDR3 is TGTGCCAGCACTAACAGGAATAGCAATCAGCCCCAGCATTTT. The whole variable domain, filled in from reference TRBV19 and TRBJ1-5, reads DGGITQSPKYLFRKEGQNVTLSCEQNLNHDAMYWYRQDPGQGLRLIYYSQIVNDFQKGDIAEGYSVSREKKESFPLTVTSAQKNPTAFYLCASTNRNSNQPQHFGDGTRLSIL.

The V call is TRBV9, the J call TRBJ2-7; D might be TRBD1 (5 bases). V lost 0 bases, J lost 0 bases, and 10 bases lay in between. This CDR3 comprises 15 residues. The germline V gene encodes CDR1 SGDLS and CDR2 YYNGEE. The CDR3 nucleotides read TGTGCCAGCAGCGTAGGGGGCGCCCCCTCCTACGAGCAGTACTTC. Translation: CASSVGGAPSYEQYF. The entire variable domain, with the rest obtained from reference TRBV9 and TRBJ2-7, is as follows: DSGVTQTPKHLITATGQRVTLRCSPRSGDLSVYWYQQSLDQGLQFLIQYYNGEERAKGNILERFSAQQFPDLHSELNLSSLELGDSALYFCASSVGGAPSYEQYFGPGTRLTVT.